The 24 T cell receptor beta chains in this list originate from one sample, sequenced in a study of technical replicates of blood from several donors. Clones were sequenced by immunoSEQ multiplex PCR, and TCRdb holds only the in-frame ones, with some missing. There are under 85,000 clones in the sample; approximately 97% occur only once, and approximately 0.2% lies in the top ten. The source material was T cells isolated from PBMCs. These receptors were collected from a human donor in good health.

CDR3 bases: TGTGCCAGCAGTTACTTAGGGGGAGATACGCAGTATTTT. This gives the protein CASSYLGGDTQYF. V is TRBV7-9 and J is TRBJ2-3; D perhaps matches TRBD1 (6 bases). The germline CDR1 and CDR2 sequences are SEHNR and FQNEAQ (reference sequence). Trimming removed 6 bases from V and 5 bases from J, with 12 bases in between. The CDR3 is made up of 13 amino acids.

This clone was observed once. V is TRBV5-8 and J is TRBJ2-7; TRBD1 agrees at 8 bases. CDR3 size: 17 residues. V lost 3 bases, J lost 3 bases, and 14 bases stayed unmatched. Germline CDR1 SGHTS, CDR2 YDEGEE. In nucleotides, the CDR3 is TGTGCCAGCAGCTCACTGACCGGGACAGGTCGAGTCTACGAGCAGTACTTC. Residues: CASSSLTGTGRVYEQYF.

CDR3 loop: CALGGLYGYTF. DNA of the CDR3: TGTGCCTTAGGAGGCCTCTATGGCTACACCTTC. The chain has TRBV2 and TRBJ1-2; no reliable D call. This CDR3 spans 11 amino acids. Germline-derived CDR1 and CDR2 are SNHLY and FYNNEI. Between the trimmed V and J ends, which lost 11 bases and 4 bases, there was a span of 11 bases.

This clone was observed once. This rearrangement joins TRBV7-9 to TRBJ1-1; 11 bases map to TRBD1. Germline lookup yields CDR1 SEHNR and CDR2 FQNEAQ (reference sequence). Trimming at V came to 0 bases and at J to 8 bases, leaving 5 bases not matched to a gene. The CDR3 consists of 15 residues. Written as DNA, the CDR3 is TGTGCCAGCAGCTTAGCTGGGACAGGGGGAATAGAAGCTTTCTTT. Amino acids: CASSLAGTGGIEAFF.

The chain is built from TRBV18 and TRBJ1-5; D is unresolved. Germline V CDR1 and CDR2: KGHSH, LQKENI. The CDR3 is 14 amino acids. Deletions cut 3 bases from V and 5 bases from J, with 11 bases between. CDR3 bases: TGTGCCAGCTCACCCGGTTCTCAACATCAGCCCCAGCATTTT. Its protein product is CASSPGSQHQPQHF.

V is TRBV14 and J is TRBJ1-3; 7 bases are a match to TRBD1. Unmatched junction bases numbered 17, after V lost 8 bases and J lost 1 base. In germline, CDR1 is SGHDN, CDR2 FVKESK. This CDR3 spans 18 amino acids. The CDR3 here is CASRATGTAGPSGNTIYF. The DNA of the CDR3 is TGTGCCAGCCGCGCAACCGGGACAGCCGGGCCATCTGGAAACACCATATATTTT.

This clone was seen only once. The chain has TRBV28 and TRBJ2-7, with a tentative D call TRBD2 (6 bases). Between the trimmed V and J ends, which lost 7 bases and 3 bases, there was a span of 10 bases. Germline CDR1 reads MDHEN; CDR2 reads SYDVKM. The CDR3 runs 12 residues. CDR3 sequence: CASTQGLYEQYF. The CDR3 bases are TGTGCCAGCACTCAGGGACTCTACGAGCAGTACTTC.

The rearrangement uses TRBV5-4 and TRBJ2-1, with a possible D match to TRBD1 (6 bases). The CDR3 loop spans 14 amino acids. With 10 bases removed from V and 12 bases from J, the gap between germline ends came to 26 bases. Germline CDR1 reads SGHNT; CDR2 reads YYREEE (reference sequence). DNA for the CDR3: TGTGCCTGGACCCGGGGACAACAACCTCAGGGGCAGTTCTTC. Translated: CAWTRGQQPQGQFF.

This chain uses TRBV10-2 with TRBJ2-7; no reliable D call. The ends were cut back, 3 bases at V and 1 base at J, with 7 bases in the middle. In germline, CDR1 is WSHSY, CDR2 SAAADI. The length of the CDR3 is 13 residues. The chain's CDR3 is CASSEAQSYEQYF. CDR3 coding DNA: TGCGCCAGCAGTGAAGCCCAATCCTACGAGCAGTACTTC.

V gene TRBV6-5 combines with J gene TRBJ2-2; a possible D gene is TRBD2 (5 bases). Trimming shortened V by 11 bases and J by 0 bases, and 13 bases separated the two germline ends. This CDR3 has 14 amino acids. CDR1 MNHEY and CDR2 SVGAGI come from the germline V gene. In DNA form, the CDR3 reads TGTGCCTCGAGGGCGCTTACGAACACCGGGGAGCTGTTTTTT. As protein: CASRALTNTGELFF.

The chain recombines TRBV4-2 with TRBJ2-7, with D possibly being TRBD2 (6 bases). Germline V lookup: CDR1 LGHNA, CDR2 YNFKEQ. This CDR3 comprises 15 residues. V was trimmed by 0 bases and J by 2 bases, leaving 11 bases between them. The CDR3 DNA reads as TGTGCCAGCAGCCAAGAGGCCTGGGGGGCCTACGAGCAGTACTTC. As protein: CASSQEAWGAYEQYF.

The CDR3 DNA follows: TGTGCCAGCAGTTCGGACAGTTCCTACAATGAGCAGTTCTTC. It translates to CASSSDSSYNEQFF. The chain employs TRBV28 and TRBJ2-1; D may be TRBD1 (6 bases). CDR3 length: 14 residues. Trimming shortened V by 4 bases and J by 1 base, and 8 bases separated the two germline ends. CDR1 and CDR2 from the germline V gene are MDHEN and SYDVKM.

The V and J genes are TRBV5-6 and TRBJ1-5; TRBD1 aligns across 11 bases. Germline CDR1 is SGHDT and CDR2 is YYEEEE. This CDR3 is 15 amino acids long. The trim removed 2 bases at V and 11 bases at J, leaving 9 bases unmatched. The CDR3 DNA sequence: TGTGCCAGCAGCTTACTCGGGACAGGGGGTCTGGCCCAGCATTTT. Translated, it gives CASSLLGTGGLAQHF.

The chain recombines TRBV19 with TRBJ2-2; TRBD2 matches 10 bases. The CDR3 extends over 16 amino acids. Germline lookup yields CDR1 LNHDA and CDR2 SQIVND (reference sequence). V shed 3 bases, J shed 7 bases, and the junction held 8 bases outside the gene matches. The DNA for the CDR3 is TGTGCCAGTAGTATTTCCAGCGGGAGGGCCCACGGGGAGCTGTTTTTT. It yields the protein CASSISSGRAHGELFF.

The chain employs TRBV11-2 and TRBJ2-7; 7 bases line up with TRBD2. Germline lookup yields CDR1 SGHAT and CDR2 FQNNGV. V shed 1 base and J 2 bases; nucleotides not matched to a gene: 2. The CDR3 has 14 amino acids. CDR3 region: CASSLVAGAYEQYF. CDR3 DNA sequence: TGTGCCAGCAGCTTAGTTGCGGGGGCCTACGAGCAGTACTTC.

The V gene is TRBV6-5, the J gene TRBJ1-1, with 11 bases lining up with TRBD1. CDR1 and CDR2 from the germline V gene are MNHEY and SVGAGI. V shed 7 bases and J 2 bases; nucleotides not matched to a gene: 6. This CDR3 comprises 15 residues. CDR3 DNA: TGTGCCAGCACCGACCGGACAGGGGGCAACACTGAAGCTTTCTTT. Protein sequence: CASTDRTGGNTEAFF.

The V and J genes are TRBV25-1 and TRBJ2-5; D might be TRBD1 (6 bases). The CDR3 has 15 amino acids. Germline CDR1 MGHDK, CDR2 SYGVNS. Deletions cut 3 bases from V and 1 base from J, with 12 bases between. The CDR3 DNA reads as TGTGCCAGCAGTGACCCCCGGACAGCCCAAGAGACCCAGTACTTC. Protein: CASSDPRTAQETQYF.

The V call is TRBV5-4, the J call TRBJ2-3; TRBD2 might be the D (5 bases). The germline V gene has CDR1 SGHNT and CDR2 YYREEE (reference sequence). V was clipped by 0 bases and J by 1 base, with 12 bases between them. The CDR3 loop spans 16 amino acids. For the CDR3, the DNA is TGTGCCAGCAGCTTGGAAGCGGCCTTTGGCACAGATACGCAGTATTTT. Protein product: CASSLEAAFGTDTQYF.

This chain uses TRBV5-6 with TRBJ2-1; D is possibly TRBD1 (5 bases). The germline CDR1 and CDR2 sequences are SGHDT and YYEEEE. V lost 2 bases and J lost 10, with 19 bases in between. CDR3 length equals 15 residues. CDR3 bases: TGTGCCAGCAGCTTACGGCAGGGAAAATCCTCCGAGCAGTTCTTC. This codes for CASSLRQGKSSEQFF. Full variable domain (rest looked up from reference TRBV5-6 and TRBJ2-1): DAGVTQSPTHLIKTRGQQVTLRCSPKSGHDTVSWYQQALGQGPQFIFQYYEEEERQRGNFPDRFSGHQFPNYSSELNVNALLLGDSALYLCASSLRQGKSSEQFFGPGTRLTVL.

The gene calls are TRBV19 and TRBJ2-7; 7 positions match TRBD2. The V segment lost 5 bases and the J segment 4 bases; nucleotides outside the gene matches: 14. The CDR3 contains 16 residues. Germline CDR1 LNHDA, CDR2 SQIVND (reference sequence). CDR3 sequence reads: CASSPQGRGVWYEQYF. The CDR3 region has the DNA TGTGCCAGTAGTCCCCAAGGGAGGGGCGTTTGGTACGAGCAGTACTTC.

The rearrangement joins TRBV7-8 to TRBJ2-7, with D possibly matching TRBD1 (5 bases). V was clipped by 5 bases and J by 3 bases, with 23 bases between them. Germline V gene sequence: CDR1 SGHVS, CDR2 FQNEAQ. This CDR3 is built from 17 residues. DNA for the CDR3: TGTGCCAGCAGCCTCATTCAGGGCGGTGAGATGGGCTACGAGCAGTACTTC. Amino acids: CASSLIQGGEMGYEQYF.

V is TRBV9 and J is TRBJ2-7; D is possibly TRBD2 (6 bases). Germline CDR1 and CDR2: SGDLS and YYNGEE. The ends were cut back, 0 bases at V and 2 bases at J, with 15 bases in the middle. There are 16 residues in the CDR3. The CDR3 loop reads CASSVVGEAVPYEQYF. Written as DNA, the CDR3 is TGTGCCAGCAGCGTAGTTGGGGAGGCGGTCCCCTACGAGCAGTACTTC.

V gene TRBV15 combines with J gene TRBJ2-3; TRBD2 matches at 12 bases. V lost 2 bases to trimming and J lost 2 bases; unmatched junction nucleotides: 20. From germline, CDR1 is LNHNV and CDR2 YYDKDF (reference sequence). The CDR3 is 22 amino acids. In nucleotides, the CDR3 is TGTGCCACCAGCAGAACCCTAGCGGGAGGGCCCCTAGCGTCCAGGATCACAGATACGCAGTATTTT. This translates into CATSRTLAGGPLASRITDTQYF.

The chain carries TRBV4-1 and TRBJ1-5; no firm D call. With 2 bases removed from V and 4 bases from J, the gap between germline ends came to 18 bases. Looked up from germline, CDR1 is MGHRA and CDR2 is YSYEKL. This CDR3 has 17 residues. The CDR3 protein is CASSQFLTAGGNQPQHF. Written as DNA, the CDR3 is TGCGCCAGCAGCCAATTTTTAACAGCGGGAGGGAATCAGCCCCAGCATTTT.